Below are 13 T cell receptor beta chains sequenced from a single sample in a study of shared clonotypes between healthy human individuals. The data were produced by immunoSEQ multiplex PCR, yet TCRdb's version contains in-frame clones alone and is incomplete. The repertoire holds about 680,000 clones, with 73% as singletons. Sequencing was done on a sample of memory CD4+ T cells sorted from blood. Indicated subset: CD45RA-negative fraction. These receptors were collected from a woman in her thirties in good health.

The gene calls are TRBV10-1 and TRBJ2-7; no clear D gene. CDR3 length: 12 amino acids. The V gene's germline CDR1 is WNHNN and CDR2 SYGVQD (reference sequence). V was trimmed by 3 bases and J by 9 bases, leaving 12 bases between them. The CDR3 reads CASSEGEYGQYF. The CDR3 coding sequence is TGCGCCAGCAGTGAAGGAGAATATGGGCAGTACTTC.

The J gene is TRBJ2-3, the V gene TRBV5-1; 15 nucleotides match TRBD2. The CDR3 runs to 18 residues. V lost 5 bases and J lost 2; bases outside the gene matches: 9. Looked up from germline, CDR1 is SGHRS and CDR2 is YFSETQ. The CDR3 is CASRSGLAGGLYTDTQYF. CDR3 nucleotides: TGCGCCAGCAGGTCGGGACTAGCGGGAGGCCTCTACACAGATACGCAGTATTTT.

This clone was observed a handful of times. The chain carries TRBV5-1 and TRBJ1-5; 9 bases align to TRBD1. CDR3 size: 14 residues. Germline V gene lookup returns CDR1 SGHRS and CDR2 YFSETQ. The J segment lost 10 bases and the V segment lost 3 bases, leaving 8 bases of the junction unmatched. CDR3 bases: TGCGCCAGCAGCTCAGGACAGGGGCGAGGACCCCAGCATTTT. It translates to CASSSGQGRGPQHF.

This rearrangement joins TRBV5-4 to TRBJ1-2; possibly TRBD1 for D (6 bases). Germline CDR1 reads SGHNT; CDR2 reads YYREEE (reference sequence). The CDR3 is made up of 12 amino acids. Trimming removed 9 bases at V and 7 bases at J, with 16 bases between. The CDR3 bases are TGTGCCACCCGAAAGGGGGGATTTGGCTACACCTTC. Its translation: CATRKGGFGYTF.

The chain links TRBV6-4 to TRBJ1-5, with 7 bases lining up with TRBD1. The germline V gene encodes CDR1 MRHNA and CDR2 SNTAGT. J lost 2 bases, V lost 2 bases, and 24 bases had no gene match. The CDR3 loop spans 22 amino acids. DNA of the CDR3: TGTGCCAGCAGTGACCGAACAGGGGAGAAGAACAAGGGTGGCTATCGCAATCAGCCCCAGCATTTT. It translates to CASSDRTGEKNKGGYRNQPQHF.

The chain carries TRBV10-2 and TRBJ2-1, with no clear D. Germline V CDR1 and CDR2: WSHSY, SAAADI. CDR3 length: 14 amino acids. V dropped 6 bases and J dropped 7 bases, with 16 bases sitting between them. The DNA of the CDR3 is TGCGCCAGCAGACGGACCACCCCATGGAATGAGCAGTTCTTC. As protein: CASRRTTPWNEQFF.

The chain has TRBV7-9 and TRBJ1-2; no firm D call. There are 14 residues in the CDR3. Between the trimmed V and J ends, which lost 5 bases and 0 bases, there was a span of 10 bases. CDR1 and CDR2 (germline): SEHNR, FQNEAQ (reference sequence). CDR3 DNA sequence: TGTGCCAGCAGCGTCGACGGATCTAACTATGGCTACACCTTC. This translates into CASSVDGSNYGYTF.

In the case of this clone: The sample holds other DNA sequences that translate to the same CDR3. CDR3 in amino acids: CSVDGGGYTF. Written as DNA, the CDR3 is TGCAGCGTTGATGGCGGTGGCTACACCTTC. The rearrangement uses TRBV29-1 and TRBJ1-2; D gene ambiguous. Per the germline V gene, CDR1 is SQVTM and CDR2 is ANQGSEA. Trimming removed 3 bases from V and 7 bases from J, with 6 bases in between. The CDR3 contains 10 residues.

The CDR3: CASSRRGAHYGYTF. The CDR3, as DNA: TGTGCCAGCAGCCGAAGGGGGGCTCACTATGGCTACACCTTC. V and J are TRBV5-8 and TRBJ1-2, with D possibly matching TRBD1 (6 bases). Germline V lookup: CDR1 SGHTS, CDR2 YDEGEE. V shed 4 bases and J shed 3 bases, with 13 bases lying between them. CDR3 length: 14 amino acids. The variable domain in full, with the rest retrieved from reference TRBV5-8 and TRBJ1-2, is EAGVTQSPTHLIKTRGQQATLRCSPISGHTSVYWYQQALGLGLQFLLWYDEGEERNRGNFPPRFSGRQFPNYSSELNVNALELEDSALYLCASSRRGAHYGYTFGSGTRLTVV.

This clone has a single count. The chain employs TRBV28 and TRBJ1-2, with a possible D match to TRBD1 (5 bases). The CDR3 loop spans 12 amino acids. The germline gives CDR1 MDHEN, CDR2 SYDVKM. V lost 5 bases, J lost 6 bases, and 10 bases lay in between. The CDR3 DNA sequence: TGTGCCAGCAGTCCGGGGGGTAATGGCTACACCTTC. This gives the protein CASSPGGNGYTF.

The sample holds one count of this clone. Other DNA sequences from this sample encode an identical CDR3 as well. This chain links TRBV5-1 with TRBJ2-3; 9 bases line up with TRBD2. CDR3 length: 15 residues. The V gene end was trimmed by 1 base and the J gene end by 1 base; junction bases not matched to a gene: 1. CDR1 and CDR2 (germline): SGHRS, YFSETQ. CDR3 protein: CASSLRTSGTDTQYF. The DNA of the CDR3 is TGCGCCAGCAGCTTGAGGACTAGCGGCACAGATACGCAGTATTTT.

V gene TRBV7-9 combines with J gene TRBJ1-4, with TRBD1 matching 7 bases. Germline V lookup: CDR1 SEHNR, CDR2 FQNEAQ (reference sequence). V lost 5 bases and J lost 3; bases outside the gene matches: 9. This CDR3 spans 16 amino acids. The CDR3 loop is CASSQSPGTANEKLFF. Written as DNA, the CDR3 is TGTGCCAGCAGCCAGAGCCCCGGGACAGCTAATGAAAAACTGTTTTTT. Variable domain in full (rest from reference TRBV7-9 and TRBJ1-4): DTGVSQNPRHKITKRGQNVTFRCDPISEHNRLYWYRQTLGQGPEFLTYFQNEAQLEKSRLLSDRFSAERPKGSFSTLEIQRTEQGDSAMYLCASSQSPGTANEKLFFGSGTQLSVL.

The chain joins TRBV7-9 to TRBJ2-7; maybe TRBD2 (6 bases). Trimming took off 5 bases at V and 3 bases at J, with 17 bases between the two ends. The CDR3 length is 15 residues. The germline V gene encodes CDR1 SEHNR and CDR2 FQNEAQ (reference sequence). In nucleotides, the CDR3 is TGTGCCAGCAGCCCGGAAGCGGGTTGGAACTACGAGCAGTACTTC. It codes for CASSPEAGWNYEQYF.